This TCR beta chain stems from a study of shared clonotypes between healthy human individuals. Overall study results and limits: Donor clonotype sharing was expected to depend on sequencing depth. Some clonotypes were shared by all four sorted-subset donors, while others were not shared. The non-shared ones had lower generation probabilities than the shared ones. Clonotype sharing across a handful of donors was observed for approximately 5% of naive CD4 clonotypes. Rarefaction showed sorted-subset sequencing was incomplete despite large depth.

This clone was observed a single time. Its cognate antigen is unknown. The assay was immunoSEQ multiplex PCR, and TCRdb's table has in-frame clones only and misses some. There are roughly 570,000 clones in the sample; 95% to 98% occur only once, and 0.3% to 0.35% lies in the top ten. Naive-designated CD8 cells lacked CD45RO, were positively enriched for CCR7, and omitted terminally differentiated effector memory CD45RA+ cells. The specimen sequenced was naive CD8+ T cells sorted from blood. This TCR was recovered from a man aged 25 to 40 in good health.

In nucleotides, the CDR3 is TGTGCCAGCAGTTCTTCCTTTTATTCTAGCTCCTACGAGCAGTACTTC. Translation gives CASSSSFYSSSYEQYF. The chain links TRBV27 to TRBJ2-7; D remains ambiguous. V lost 4 bases and J lost 0, with 16 bases in between. This CDR3 is 16 amino acids long. Germline V CDR1 and CDR2: MNHEY, SMNVEV (reference sequence).